The following is a T cell receptor (beta chain) sequence with its context. A few counts support this clone. This receptor's antigen is unknown. Base quality data are lacking; no much larger clone is found one base away. Libraries came from the immunoSEQ multiplex PCR assay. DNA from the CD4+ T cells that had been cultured and isolated underwent TCR beta CDR3 sequencing. The study's processing was this. Non-productive TCR sequences were removed, reads were trimmed to the CDR3 region, and CDR3s of at least 7 amino acids were retained. Antigen-specific clonotypes were identified with the MANAFEST web app by comparing expansion in peptide wells against reference cultures. To count as positive, a clone had to show expansion at FDR<0.05 compared with the reference and with all other wells, an odds ratio above 5, and a frequency above 0.1% in two replicate wells. A clonotype was called cross-reactive if it was significantly expanded both in SARS-CoV-2 spike wells and in at least one common cold coronavirus spike condition. CDR3 similarity was assessed by Levenshtein distance using the stringdist R package, and unrooted trees were constructed with ape in R 3.6.1. Not all clones reach the TCRdb copy of this immuneACCESS table, which keeps in-frame sequences only. Checked studies attribute under half of the gap to unresolved V genes and leave the rest unexplained. V and J calls and clone size are given by that table; D and trimming were obtained from the DNA. The sample yields tens of thousands of clones; around three quarters were counted once. Approximately 3.7% of the sample is held by the ten biggest clonotypes.

To identify antigen-specific CD4+ T cell clonotypes by their expansion, the ViraFEST assay first stimulated PBMC with viral peptide pools and then applied TCR sequencing. After more than 9 days of culture, CD4+ T cells were isolated with the EasySep CD4+ T cell isolation kit. Negative nucleocapsid antibody results before and after vaccination confirmed that the healthy vaccine recipients had no prior SARS-CoV-2 infection. Each well held two million PBMC cultured in IMDM containing roughly 5.1% human AB serum, roughly 9.9 IU/ml IL-2 and gentamicin, along with roughly 10 ug/ml peptides. On days 3 and 7, half of the culture medium was replaced with fresh IL-2-containing medium. Unless noted otherwise, every peptide stimulation condition was cultured in triplicate wells. Using Ficoll-Paque Plus gradient centrifugation, PBMC were separated from whole blood and then either used fresh or cryopreserved at -140C. Overlapping peptide pools spanned the spike proteins of SARS-CoV-2 and the common cold coronaviruses HCoV-NL63, HCoV-OC43 and HCoV-229E. Genomic DNA was extracted from cultured CD4+ T cells with the QIAamp micro DNA kit.

The source of the sample is a study of vaccination effects on CD4 cells after COVID-19 (dated by TCRdb to the early 2020s). About the study as a whole: Participants received two doses of either the BNT162b2 or the mRNA-1273 mRNA SARS-CoV-2 vaccine. The study compared SARS-CoV-2 spike-specific CD4+ TCR repertoires before and after mRNA vaccination in COVID-19 convalescent patients and infection-naive vaccine recipients. The full study included 10 COVID-19 convalescent patients and several SARS-CoV-2-naive healthy vaccine recipients. The Oncomine TCR Beta short-read assay on an Illumina iSeq 100 was used to sequence cultures from other donors in the study. Here is what the overall study found, with its caveats: Clones induced by infection and clones induced by vaccination both contracted markedly at late timepoints after vaccination, which fits with T cell responses waning over time. In healthy vaccine recipients, vaccine-induced clones were almost all SARS-CoV-2 mono-reactive, with only 1 of 255 being cross-reactive with common cold coronaviruses. The study was limited by a small number of convalescent patients, and early post-infection timepoints were lacking.

Taken from the germline V gene (reference sequence), the CDR1 and CDR2 loops are LNHDA and SQIVND. The junction carries 17 bases between V and J, which are trimmed by 2 bases and 6 bases respectively. The CDR3, cysteine through valine, is 15 amino acids long. Solely the CDR3 DNA is kept, with 45 bases framed from the first base. This TCR was recovered from a human donor who received a COVID-19 vaccine. The sample was CD4+ T cells from PBMCs cultured with HCoV-OC43 spike peptides, taken before COVID-19 vaccination. The cell subset or site label here, explained by the study, means: HCoV-OC43 spike overlapping peptide pool stimulation. In this chain, TRBV19 is recombined with TRBJ2-7; the D gene cannot be resolved beyond TRBD1 or TRBD2, each matching 5 bases. The DNA reads as follows: TGTGCCAGTAGTATATTTGGATTGGGGGTTTTCGAGCAGTACGTC. This codes for CASSIFGLGVFEQYV.